This T cell receptor beta chain was sequenced during a study of T cells in Graves' hyperthyroidism and ophthalmopathy. TCR beta CDR3 regions were amplified from RNA. The TCR CDR3 first-round RT-PCR relied on the HTBI primer set. TCRdb re-analysed the multiplex PCR reads in MiXCR, keeping a single row per CDR3 protein. The sample contains hundreds of thousands of distinct CDR3 sequences, over 11% of which appear only once. Per germline, CDR1 MDHEN and CDR2 SYDVKM. The CDR3 runs 13 residues. V lost 5 bases to trimming and J lost 3 bases, with 10 bases between them. The chain combines TRBV28 with TRBJ1-2; no definite D call. The source material was blood. This sequence originates from a woman aged 25 to 45 with Graves' hyperthyroidism that later progressed to Graves' ophthalmopathy. The CDR3 nucleotides read TGTGCCAGCAGTCAAGTAGATCACTATGGCTACACCTTC. Protein: CASSQVDHYGYTF.